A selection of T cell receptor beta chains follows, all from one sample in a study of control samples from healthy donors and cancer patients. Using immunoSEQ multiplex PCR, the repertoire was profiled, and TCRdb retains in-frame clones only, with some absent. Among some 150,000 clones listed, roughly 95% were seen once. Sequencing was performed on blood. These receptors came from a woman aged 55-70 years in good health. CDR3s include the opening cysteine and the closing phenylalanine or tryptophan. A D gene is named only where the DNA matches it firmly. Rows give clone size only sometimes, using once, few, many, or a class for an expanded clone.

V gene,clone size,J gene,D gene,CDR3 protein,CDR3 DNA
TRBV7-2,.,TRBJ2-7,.,CASSSARGSYEQYF,TGTGCCAGCAGCTCTGCCAGGGGTTCCTACGAGCAGTACTTC
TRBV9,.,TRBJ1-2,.,CASSAYGDHYGYTF,TGTGCCAGCAGCGCTTACGGGGACCACTATGGCTACACCTTC
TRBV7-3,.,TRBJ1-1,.,CASSGNRNTEAFF,TGTGCCAGCAGCGGAAACAGGAACACTGAAGCTTTCTTT
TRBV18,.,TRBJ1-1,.,CASSAEGESTEAFF,TGTGCCAGCTCGGCTGAGGGAGAGAGCACTGAAGCTTTCTTT
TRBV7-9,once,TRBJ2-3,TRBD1,CASSLRALTGSTDTQYF,TGTGCCAGCAGCTTAAGGGCTCTGACAGGGAGCACAGATACGCAGTATTTT
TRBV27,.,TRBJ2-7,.,CASSLAPGSGYEQYF,TGTGCCAGCAGTTTAGCCCCAGGGAGCGGCTACGAGCAGTACTTC
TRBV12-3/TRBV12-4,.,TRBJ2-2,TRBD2,CASSLWGGGELFF,TGTGCCAGCAGTTTATGGGGGGGCGGGGAGCTGTTTTTT
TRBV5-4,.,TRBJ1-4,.,CASSSGATNEKLFF,TGTGCCAGCAGCTCAGGGGCAACTAATGAAAAACTGTTTTTT
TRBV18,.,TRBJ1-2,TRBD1,CASSRGQGADYGYTF,TGTGCCAGCTCAAGGGGACAGGGGGCAGACTATGGCTACACCTTC
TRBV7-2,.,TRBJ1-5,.,CASSDPNQPQHF,TGTGCCAGCAGCGACCCCAATCAGCCCCAGCATTTT
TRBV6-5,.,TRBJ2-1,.,CASSYFGGLDNEQFF,TGTGCCAGCAGTTACTTTGGGGGGCTCGACAATGAGCAGTTCTTC
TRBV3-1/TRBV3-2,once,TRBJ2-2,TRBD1,CASSPTTGQANTGELFF,TGTGCCAGCAGCCCGACGACGGGACAGGCGAACACCGGGGAGCTGTTTTTT
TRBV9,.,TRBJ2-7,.,CASSVEQRSEQYF,TGTGCCAGCAGCGTGGAACAGCGGAGCGAGCAGTACTTC
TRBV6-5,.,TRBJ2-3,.,CASSYRLRNPTDTQYF,TGTGCCAGCAGTTACCGTCTCAGGAACCCCACAGATACGCAGTATTTT
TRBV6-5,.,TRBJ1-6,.,CASSYSYEGSPLHF,TGTGCCAGCAGTTACTCATATGAAGGTTCACCCCTCCACTTT
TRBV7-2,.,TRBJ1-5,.,CASSLHRADQPQHF,TGTGCCAGCAGCCTACACAGGGCCGATCAGCCCCAGCATTTT
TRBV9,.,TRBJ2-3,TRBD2,CASSVVASGVSDTQYF,TGTGCCAGCAGCGTAGTCGCTAGCGGGGTTTCAGATACGCAGTATTTT
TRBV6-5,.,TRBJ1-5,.,CASRLPQFNQPQHF,TGTGCCAGCAGATTACCCCAGTTCAACCAGCCCCAGCATTTT
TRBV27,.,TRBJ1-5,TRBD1,CASSSQGVSNQPQHF,TGTGCCAGCAGTTCGCAGGGGGTTAGCAATCAGCCCCAGCATTTT
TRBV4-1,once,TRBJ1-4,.,CASSQGGVSLREKLFF,TGCGCCAGCAGCCAAGGAGGGGTCTCCCTAAGAGAAAAACTGTTTTTT
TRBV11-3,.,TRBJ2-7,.,CASSSGQHALGEQYF,TGTGCCAGCAGCTCGGGACAACACGCGTTGGGCGAGCAGTACTTC
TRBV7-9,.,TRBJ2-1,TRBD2,CASSLGSGGNSYNEQFF,TGTGCCAGCAGCTTAGGAAGCGGGGGGAATTCTTACAATGAGCAGTTCTTC
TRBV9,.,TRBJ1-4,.,CASSVASGDNEKLFF,TGTGCCAGCAGCGTCGCTAGCGGGGATAATGAAAAACTGTTTTTT
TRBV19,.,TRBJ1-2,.,CASSIRLNYGYTF,TGTGCCAGTAGTATTCGGCTTAACTATGGCTACACCTTC
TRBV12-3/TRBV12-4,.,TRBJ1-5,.,CASSLYEGQPQHF,TGTGCCAGCAGTTTATATGAGGGGCAGCCCCAGCATTTT
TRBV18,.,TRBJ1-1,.,CASHMNTEAFF,TGTGCCAGTCACATGAACACTGAAGCTTTCTTT
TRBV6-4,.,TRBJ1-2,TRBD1,CASSAQPGQGDGYTF,TGTGCCAGCAGTGCCCAACCGGGACAGGGGGATGGCTACACCTTC
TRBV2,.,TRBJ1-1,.,CASSQGSHTEAFF,TGTGCCAGCAGCCAGGGATCCCATACTGAAGCTTTCTTT
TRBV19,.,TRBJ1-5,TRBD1,CASSRGQSNQPQHF,TGTGCCAGTAGTAGGGGACAGTCCAATCAGCCCCAGCATTTT
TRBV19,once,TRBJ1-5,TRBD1,CASSTSRDRGSGPQHF,TGTGCCAGTAGTACCAGCCGAGACAGGGGAAGCGGGCCCCAGCATTTT
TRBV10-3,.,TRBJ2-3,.,CAISGVEDTQYF,TGTGCCATCAGTGGCGTGGAGGATACGCAGTATTTT